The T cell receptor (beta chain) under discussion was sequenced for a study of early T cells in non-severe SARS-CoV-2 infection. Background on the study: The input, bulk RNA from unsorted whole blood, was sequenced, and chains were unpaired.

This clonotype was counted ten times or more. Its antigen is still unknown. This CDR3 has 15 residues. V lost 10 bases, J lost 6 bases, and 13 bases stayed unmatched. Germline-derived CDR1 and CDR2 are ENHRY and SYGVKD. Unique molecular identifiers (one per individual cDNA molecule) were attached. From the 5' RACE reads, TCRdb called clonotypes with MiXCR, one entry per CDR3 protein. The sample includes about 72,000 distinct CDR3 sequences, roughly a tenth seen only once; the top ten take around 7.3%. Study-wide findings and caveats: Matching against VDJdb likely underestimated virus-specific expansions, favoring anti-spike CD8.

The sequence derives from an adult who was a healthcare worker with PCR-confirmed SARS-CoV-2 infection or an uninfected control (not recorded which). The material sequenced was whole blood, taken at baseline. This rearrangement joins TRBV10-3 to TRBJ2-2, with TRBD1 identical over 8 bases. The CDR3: CATSPTDREAGELFF. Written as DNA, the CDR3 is TGTGCCACCTCCCCCACGGACAGGGAGGCCGGGGAGCTGTTTTTT.